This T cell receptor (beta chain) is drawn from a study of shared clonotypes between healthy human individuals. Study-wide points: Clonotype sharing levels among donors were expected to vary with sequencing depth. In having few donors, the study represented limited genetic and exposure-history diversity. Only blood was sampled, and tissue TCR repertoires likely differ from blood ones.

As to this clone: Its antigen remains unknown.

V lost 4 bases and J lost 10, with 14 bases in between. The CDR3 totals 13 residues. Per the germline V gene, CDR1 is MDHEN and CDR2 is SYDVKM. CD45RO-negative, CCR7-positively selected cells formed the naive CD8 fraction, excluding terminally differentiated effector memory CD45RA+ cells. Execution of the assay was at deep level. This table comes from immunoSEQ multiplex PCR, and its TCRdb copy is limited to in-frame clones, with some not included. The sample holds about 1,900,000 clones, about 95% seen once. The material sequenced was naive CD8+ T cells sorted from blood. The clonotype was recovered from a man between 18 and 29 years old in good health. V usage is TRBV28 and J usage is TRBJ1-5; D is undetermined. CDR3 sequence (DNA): TGTGCCAGCAGTTGGTCCCCCGGGCCCCCCCAGCATTTT. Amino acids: CASSWSPGPPQHF.